These T cell receptor beta chains were read from a single sample in a study of blood T cell repertoires in COVID-19. Sequencing used immunoSEQ multiplex PCR; TCRdb keeps in-frame clones, though not all of them. The table includes over 45,000 clones, approximately 82% detected once. The sequencing input was peripheral blood. All receptors derive from a human donor in a cohort sampled during active or convalescent COVID-19. CDR3s include the opening cysteine and the closing phenylalanine or tryptophan. D genes are given only for firm matches. Rows may omit the clone size; those that give it use once, few, many or a size class.

d_call: -; clone_size: once; j_call: TRBJ2-3; v_call: TRBV10-3; cdr3_aa: CAIEAGPSTDTQYF; cdr3_nt: TGTGCCATCGAAGCAGGTCCTAGCACAGATACGCAGTATTTT
d_call: -; clone_size: few; j_call: TRBJ1-4; v_call: TRBV29-1; cdr3_aa: CSVVGRSNEKLFF; cdr3_nt: TGCAGCGTTGTAGGCAGGTCTAATGAAAAACTGTTTTTT
d_call: TRBD2; clone_size: -; j_call: TRBJ2-2; v_call: TRBV2; cdr3_aa: CASSGGGPAGELFF; cdr3_nt: TGTGCCAGCAGTGGCGGGGGGCCAGCCGGGGAGCTGTTTTTT
d_call: TRBD1; clone_size: many; j_call: TRBJ1-4; v_call: TRBV5-1; cdr3_aa: CASSPGQGDATNEKLFF; cdr3_nt: TGCGCCAGCTCGCCCGGACAGGGGGATGCAACTAATGAAAAACTGTTTTTT
d_call: TRBD2; clone_size: -; j_call: TRBJ2-5; v_call: TRBV5-5; cdr3_aa: CASSLAGSPQETQYF; cdr3_nt: TGTGCCAGCAGCTTAGCGGGGAGTCCACAAGAGACCCAGTACTTC
d_call: -; clone_size: -; j_call: TRBJ2-1; v_call: TRBV7-9; cdr3_aa: CASSPRGDEQFF; cdr3_nt: TGTGCCAGCAGCCCGCGGGGCGATGAGCAGTTCTTC
d_call: TRBD1; clone_size: -; j_call: TRBJ1-5; v_call: TRBV3-1/TRBV3-2; cdr3_aa: CASSQMGQVGQPQHF; cdr3_nt: TGTGCCAGCAGCCAAATGGGACAGGTAGGACAGCCCCAGCATTTT
d_call: -; clone_size: few; j_call: TRBJ1-3; v_call: TRBV9; cdr3_aa: CASGTGSYANTIYF; cdr3_nt: TGTGCCAGCGGTACAGGGAGTTATGCCAACACCATATATTTT
d_call: -; clone_size: -; j_call: TRBJ1-4; v_call: TRBV4-2; cdr3_aa: CASSLDGGDEKLFF; cdr3_nt: TGTGCCAGCAGCCTGGACGGGGGGGATGAAAAACTGTTTTTT
d_call: -; clone_size: -; j_call: TRBJ2-3; v_call: TRBV6-2/TRBV6-3; cdr3_aa: CASSYSIPTSTDTQYF; cdr3_nt: TGTGCCAGCAGTTACTCGATCCCGACTAGCACAGATACGCAGTATTTT
d_call: -; clone_size: once; j_call: TRBJ1-2; v_call: TRBV4-1; cdr3_aa: CASSQEWQVNYGYTF; cdr3_nt: TGCGCCAGCAGCCAAGAGTGGCAGGTTAACTATGGCTACACCTTC
d_call: -; clone_size: -; j_call: TRBJ1-3; v_call: TRBV5-5; cdr3_aa: CASSLGKGVWDSGNTIYF; cdr3_nt: TGTGCCAGCAGCTTGGGGAAAGGGGTTTGGGATTCCGGAAACACCATATATTTT
d_call: TRBD1; clone_size: -; j_call: TRBJ1-6; v_call: TRBV2; cdr3_aa: CAREGQTGSPLHF; cdr3_nt: TGTGCCAGGGAGGGACAGACGGGGTCACCCCTCCACTTT
d_call: TRBD2; clone_size: -; j_call: TRBJ2-5; v_call: TRBV6-5; cdr3_aa: CASSYSPAGGRETQYF; cdr3_nt: TGTGCCAGCAGTTACTCTCCGGCGGGGGGGAGGGAGACCCAGTACTTC
d_call: -; clone_size: -; j_call: TRBJ1-4; v_call: TRBV19; cdr3_aa: CASSPSINRPVYEKLFF; cdr3_nt: TGTGCCAGTAGCCCTTCAATCAACAGGCCGGTATATGAAAAACTGTTTTTT
d_call: TRBD1; clone_size: -; j_call: TRBJ1-5; v_call: TRBV30; cdr3_aa: CAWSVSGGLQPQHF; cdr3_nt: TGTGCCTGGAGTGTATCAGGGGGCCTCCAGCCCCAGCATTTT
d_call: TRBD1; clone_size: -; j_call: TRBJ2-1; v_call: TRBV5-1; cdr3_aa: CASSKGQGADNEQFF; cdr3_nt: TGCGCCAGCAGCAAGGGACAGGGGGCCGACAATGAGCAGTTCTTC
d_call: -; clone_size: few; j_call: TRBJ2-7; v_call: TRBV19; cdr3_aa: CASQRAGGTYEQYF; cdr3_nt: TGTGCCAGTCAAAGAGCAGGGGGGACCTACGAGCAGTACTTC
d_call: -; clone_size: -; j_call: TRBJ1-6; v_call: TRBV9; cdr3_aa: CASSVVPDSPLHF; cdr3_nt: TGTGCCAGCAGCGTAGTGCCGGATTCACCCCTCCACTTT
d_call: -; clone_size: -; j_call: TRBJ2-6; v_call: TRBV4-3; cdr3_aa: CARPRSRAFSGANVLTF; cdr3_nt: TGCGCCAGACCCCGGTCGCGAGCATTCTCTGGGGCCAACGTCCTGACTTTC
d_call: -; clone_size: -; j_call: TRBJ1-1; v_call: TRBV10-3; cdr3_aa: CAISENRGARHTEAFF; cdr3_nt: TGTGCCATCAGTGAAAATCGGGGGGCGCGACACACTGAAGCTTTCTTT
d_call: TRBD1; clone_size: -; j_call: TRBJ1-6; v_call: TRBV7-9; cdr3_aa: CASSLNRGDSPLHF; cdr3_nt: TGTGCCAGCAGCTTAAACAGGGGTGATTCACCCCTCCACTTT
d_call: -; clone_size: -; j_call: TRBJ1-2; v_call: TRBV10-1; cdr3_aa: CASKGHSNYGYTF; cdr3_nt: TGCGCCAGCAAGGGACATTCAAACTATGGCTACACCTTC
d_call: TRBD2; clone_size: -; j_call: TRBJ2-4; v_call: TRBV3-1/TRBV3-2; cdr3_aa: CASSQDGGDFLLAKNIQYF; cdr3_nt: TGTGCCAGCAGCCAAGATGGGGGGGACTTCCTCTTAGCCAAAAACATTCAGTACTTC
d_call: -; clone_size: -; j_call: TRBJ1-2; v_call: TRBV6-1; cdr3_aa: CASSDPGSSGYTF; cdr3_nt: TGTGCCAGCAGTGATCCGGGGTCGAGTGGCTACACCTTC
d_call: TRBD2; clone_size: few; j_call: TRBJ2-7; v_call: TRBV10-3; cdr3_aa: CAIRAGTSDEVQYF; cdr3_nt: TGTGCCATCAGAGCCGGGACTAGCGACGAGGTGCAGTACTTC
d_call: -; clone_size: -; j_call: TRBJ2-7; v_call: TRBV7-2; cdr3_aa: CASSRGAGFDYEQYF; cdr3_nt: TGTGCCAGCAGCCGTGGGGCGGGGTTTGACTACGAGCAGTACTTC
d_call: TRBD1; clone_size: -; j_call: TRBJ2-1; v_call: TRBV10-3; cdr3_aa: CAIRAGTGGFEQFF; cdr3_nt: TGTGCCATCAGGGCCGGGACAGGGGGCTTTGAGCAGTTCTTC
d_call: -; clone_size: -; j_call: TRBJ2-7; v_call: TRBV11-2; cdr3_aa: CASSLVRGKNPYEQYF; cdr3_nt: TGTGCCAGCAGCTTAGTTCGGGGGAAGAACCCCTACGAGCAGTACTTC
d_call: TRBD1; clone_size: -; j_call: TRBJ2-7; v_call: TRBV2; cdr3_aa: CACTGTEVHEQYF; cdr3_nt: TGTGCCTGCACCGGGACAGAGGTCCACGAGCAGTACTTC
d_call: -; clone_size: once; j_call: TRBJ2-2; v_call: TRBV19; cdr3_aa: CASSIRDKNTGELFF; cdr3_nt: TGTGCCAGTAGTATCCGGGACAAGAACACCGGGGAGCTGTTTTTT
d_call: -; clone_size: -; j_call: TRBJ1-4; v_call: TRBV10-3; cdr3_aa: CAISPSGGGNEKLFF; cdr3_nt: TGTGCCATCAGTCCCTCGGGGGGCGGTAATGAAAAACTGTTTTTT
d_call: TRBD1; clone_size: once; j_call: TRBJ2-2; v_call: TRBV11-3; cdr3_aa: CASSRTGTNTGELFF; cdr3_nt: TGTGCCAGCAGCCGGACAGGGACGAACACCGGGGAGCTGTTTTTT
d_call: TRBD2; clone_size: -; j_call: TRBJ2-2; v_call: TRBV11-2; cdr3_aa: CASSSLAGGVGELFF; cdr3_nt: TGTGCCAGCAGCTCCCTCGCGGGGGGGGTCGGGGAGCTGTTTTTT
d_call: TRBD1; clone_size: -; j_call: TRBJ2-7; v_call: TRBV27; cdr3_aa: CASSPGTAYEQYF; cdr3_nt: TGTGCCAGCAGTCCCGGGACAGCCTACGAGCAGTACTTC
d_call: -; clone_size: -; j_call: TRBJ2-3; v_call: TRBV24-1; cdr3_aa: CATSDFVTDTQYF; cdr3_nt: TGTGCCACCTCTGACTTTGTAACAGATACGCAGTATTTT
d_call: -; clone_size: -; j_call: TRBJ1-1; v_call: TRBV7-2; cdr3_aa: CASSFWGRPKGKAEAFF; cdr3_nt: TGTGCCAGCAGCTTCTGGGGGCGCCCCAAAGGCAAGGCTGAAGCTTTCTTT
d_call: -; clone_size: -; j_call: TRBJ1-1; v_call: TRBV6-5; cdr3_aa: CASKLQGSDTEAFF; cdr3_nt: TGTGCCAGCAAGCTACAGGGATCGGACACTGAAGCTTTCTTT
d_call: -; clone_size: -; j_call: TRBJ1-5; v_call: TRBV7-8; cdr3_aa: CASSLARGDQPQHF; cdr3_nt: TGTGCCAGCAGCTTAGCCCGGGGGGATCAGCCCCAGCATTTT
d_call: -; clone_size: few; j_call: TRBJ2-7; v_call: TRBV18; cdr3_aa: CASSPPSRSSYEQYF; cdr3_nt: TGTGCCAGCTCACCACCGTCTAGGAGCTCCTACGAGCAGTACTTC
d_call: -; clone_size: -; j_call: TRBJ1-5; v_call: TRBV5-8; cdr3_aa: CASSLARQGYQPQHF; cdr3_nt: TGTGCCAGCAGCTTGGCCCGGCAGGGATATCAGCCCCAGCATTTT
d_call: TRBD2; clone_size: -; j_call: TRBJ2-5; v_call: TRBV4-1; cdr3_aa: CASSRSSGDQETQYF; cdr3_nt: TGCGCCAGCAGTCGATCGAGCGGGGACCAAGAGACCCAGTACTTC
d_call: -; clone_size: -; j_call: TRBJ2-3; v_call: TRBV4-3; cdr3_aa: CASSNRESTDTQYF; cdr3_nt: TGCGCCAGCAGCAACAGAGAGAGCACAGATACGCAGTATTTT
d_call: TRBD1; clone_size: -; j_call: TRBJ2-5; v_call: TRBV29-1; cdr3_aa: CSGRDSQETQYF; cdr3_nt: TGCAGCGGCCGGGACAGCCAAGAGACCCAGTACTTC